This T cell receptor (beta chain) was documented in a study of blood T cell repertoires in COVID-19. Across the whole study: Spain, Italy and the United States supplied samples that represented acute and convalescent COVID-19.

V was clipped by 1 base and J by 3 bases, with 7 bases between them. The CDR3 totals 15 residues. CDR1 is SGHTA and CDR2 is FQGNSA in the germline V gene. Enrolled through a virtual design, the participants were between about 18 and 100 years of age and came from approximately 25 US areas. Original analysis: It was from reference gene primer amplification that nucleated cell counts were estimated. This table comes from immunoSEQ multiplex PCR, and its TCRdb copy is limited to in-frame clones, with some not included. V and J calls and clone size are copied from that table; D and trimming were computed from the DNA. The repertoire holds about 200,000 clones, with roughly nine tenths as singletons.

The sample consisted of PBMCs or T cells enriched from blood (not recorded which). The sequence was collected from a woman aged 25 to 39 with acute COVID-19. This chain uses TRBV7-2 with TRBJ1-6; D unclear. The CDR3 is CASSLDVSYNSPLHF. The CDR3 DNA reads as TGTGCCAGCAGCTTAGATGTCAGCTATAATTCACCCCTCCACTTT.